The clone carrying this T cell receptor beta chain has a handful of counts. Its antigen is as yet unknown. The source of the sample is a study of cytomegalovirus exposure and HLA in healthy donors. Broader study findings: Several of the most significant clusters were apparently associated with common viral pathogens in a later analysis. Researchers reported that three CMV-associated chains were confirmed in vitro as CMV antigen-specific. Earlier findings revealed that most TCR beta V segments proved productive either about 87% or about 30% of the time.

The PCR ran on 60 Vbeta and 13 Jbeta primers. Assay used: immunoSEQ multiplex PCR; TCRdb lists only in-frame clones, some missing. The sample records approximately 100,000 clones, 60% to 80% being singletons. The CDR3 runs to 14 residues. V shed 8 bases and J 4 bases; nucleotides not matched to a gene: 8. Germline V gene lookup returns CDR1 SEHNR and CDR2 FQNEAQ (reference sequence). Material for sequencing was PBMCs. The source is a man in his 60s in good health and CMV-seropositive. The chain recombines TRBV7-9 with TRBJ2-7; 10 bases align to TRBD1. The CDR3 sequence is CASQARTGGYEQYF. As DNA, the CDR3 is TGTGCCAGCCAGGCCCGGACAGGGGGTTACGAGCAGTACTTC. The whole variable domain, remainder taken from reference TRBV7-9 and TRBJ2-7, is DTGVSQNPRHKITKRGQNVTFRCDPISEHNRLYWYRQTLGQGPEFLTYFQNEAQLEKSRLLSDRFSAERPKGSFSTLEIQRTEQGDSAMYLCASQARTGGYEQYFGPGTRLTVT.